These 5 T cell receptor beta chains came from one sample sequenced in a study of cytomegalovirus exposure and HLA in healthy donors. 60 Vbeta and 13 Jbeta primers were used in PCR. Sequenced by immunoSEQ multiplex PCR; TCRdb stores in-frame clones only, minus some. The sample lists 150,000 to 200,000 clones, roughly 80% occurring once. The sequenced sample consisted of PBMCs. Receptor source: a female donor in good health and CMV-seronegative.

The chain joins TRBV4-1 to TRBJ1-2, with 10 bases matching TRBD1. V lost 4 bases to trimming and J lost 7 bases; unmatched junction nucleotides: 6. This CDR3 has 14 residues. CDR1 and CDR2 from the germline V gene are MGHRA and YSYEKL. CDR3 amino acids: CASSPTGGAGGYTF. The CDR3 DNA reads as TGCGCCAGCAGCCCGACAGGGGGCGCGGGTGGCTACACCTTC.

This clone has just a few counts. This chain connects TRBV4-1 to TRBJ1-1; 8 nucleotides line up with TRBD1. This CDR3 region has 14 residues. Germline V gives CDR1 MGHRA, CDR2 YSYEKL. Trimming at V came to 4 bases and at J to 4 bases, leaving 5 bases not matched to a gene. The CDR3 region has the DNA TGCGCCAGCAGCCTCCCACAGGGGGTCACTGAAGCTTTCTTT. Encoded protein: CASSLPQGVTEAFF.

CDR3 bases: TGTGCCAGCAGCTCGACAGGGATTGGGTACACTGAAGCTTTCTTT. It translates to CASSSTGIGYTEAFF. V usage is TRBV7-8 and J usage is TRBJ1-1; 7 bases are a match to TRBD1. Losses at the gene ends were 4 bases for V and 3 bases for J; bases not matched to a gene: 8. The germline V gene has CDR1 SGHVS and CDR2 FQNEAQ. The CDR3 loop spans 15 amino acids.

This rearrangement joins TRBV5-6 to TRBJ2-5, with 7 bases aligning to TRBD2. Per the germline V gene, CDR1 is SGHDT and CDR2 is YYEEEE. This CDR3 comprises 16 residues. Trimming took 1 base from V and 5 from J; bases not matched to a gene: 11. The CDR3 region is CASSLYPGGSVETQYF. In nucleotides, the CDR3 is TGTGCCAGCAGCTTGTATCCGGGAGGATCGGTTGAGACCCAGTACTTC.

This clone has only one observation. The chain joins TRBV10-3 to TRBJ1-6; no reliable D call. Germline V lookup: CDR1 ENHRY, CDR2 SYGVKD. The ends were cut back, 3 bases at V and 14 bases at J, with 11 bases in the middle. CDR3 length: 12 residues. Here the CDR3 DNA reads TGTGCCATCAGTGACTACCCCAACTCCCTCCACTTT. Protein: CAISDYPNSLHF.